This T cell receptor (beta chain) was obtained from a study of neurological immune-mediated disorders. This clonotype was observed at least ten times. TCRdb redid the calling of the 5' RACE reads with MiXCR, one entry per CDR3 protein. This sample yields tens of thousands of distinct CDR3 sequences, of which under 4.5% are seen a single time; just under 3% belongs to the top ten. The sequence came from a woman aged 45-59 years with multiple sclerosis. Sequencing was performed on PBMCs.

In nucleotides, the CDR3 is TGCGCCAGCAGCCAAGACCGGGGGGGATTCTATGGCTACACCTTC. As protein: CASSQDRGGFYGYTF. The rearrangement joins TRBV4-1 to TRBJ1-2; possibly TRBD1 for D (5 bases). CDR3 length: 15 amino acids. Trimming left V 0 bases short and J 4 bases short, with 12 bases between. Germline assignment: CDR1 MGHRA and CDR2 YSYEKL.